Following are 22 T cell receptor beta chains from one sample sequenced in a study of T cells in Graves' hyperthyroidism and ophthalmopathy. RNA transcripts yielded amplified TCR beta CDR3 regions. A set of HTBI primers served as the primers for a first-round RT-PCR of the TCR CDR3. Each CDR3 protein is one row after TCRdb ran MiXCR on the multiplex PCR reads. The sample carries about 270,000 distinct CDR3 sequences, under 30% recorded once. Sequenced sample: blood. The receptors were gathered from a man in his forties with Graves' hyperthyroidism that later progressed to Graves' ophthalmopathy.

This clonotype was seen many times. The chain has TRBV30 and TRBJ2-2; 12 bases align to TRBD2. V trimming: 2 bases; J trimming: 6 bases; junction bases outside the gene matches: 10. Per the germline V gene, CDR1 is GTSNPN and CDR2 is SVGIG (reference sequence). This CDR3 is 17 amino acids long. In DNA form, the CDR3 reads TGTGCCTGGAGTTCCGGGAAGACTAGCGGGAGTCCCGGGGAGCTGTTTTTT. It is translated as CAWSSGKTSGSPGELFF.

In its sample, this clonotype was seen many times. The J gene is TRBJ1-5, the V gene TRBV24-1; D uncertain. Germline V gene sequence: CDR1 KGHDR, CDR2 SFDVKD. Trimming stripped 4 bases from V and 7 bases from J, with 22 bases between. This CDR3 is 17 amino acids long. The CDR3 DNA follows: TGTGCCACCAGTGACAGAGTCCAGGACCAAGAAGGGCAGCCCCAGCATTTT. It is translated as CATSDRVQDQEGQPQHF.

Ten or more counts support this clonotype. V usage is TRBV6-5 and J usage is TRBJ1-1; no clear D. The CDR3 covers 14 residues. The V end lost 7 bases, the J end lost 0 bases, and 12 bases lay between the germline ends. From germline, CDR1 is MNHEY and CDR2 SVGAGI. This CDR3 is CASTYPGMNTEAFF. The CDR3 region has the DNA TGTGCCAGCACCTACCCGGGCATGAACACTGAAGCTTTCTTT.

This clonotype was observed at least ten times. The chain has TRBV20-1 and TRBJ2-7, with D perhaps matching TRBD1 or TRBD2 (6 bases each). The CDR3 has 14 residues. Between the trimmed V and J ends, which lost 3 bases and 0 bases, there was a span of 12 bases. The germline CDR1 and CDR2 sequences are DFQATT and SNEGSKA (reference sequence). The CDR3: CSASVGGHSYEQYF. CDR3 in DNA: TGCAGTGCTAGCGTCGGGGGCCACTCCTACGAGCAGTACTTC.

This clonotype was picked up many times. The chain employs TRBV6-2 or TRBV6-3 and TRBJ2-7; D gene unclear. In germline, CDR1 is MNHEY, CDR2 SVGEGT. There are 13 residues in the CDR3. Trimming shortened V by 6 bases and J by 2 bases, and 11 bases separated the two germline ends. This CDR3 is CASRKTITYEQYF. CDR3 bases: TGTGCCAGCAGAAAGACAATAACCTACGAGCAGTACTTC.

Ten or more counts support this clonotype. The CDR3 loop reads CASSQLPPLSGNTIYF. In nucleotides, the CDR3 is TGCGCCAGCAGCCAATTGCCCCCGCTCTCTGGAAACACCATATATTTT. The rearrangement joins TRBV4-1 to TRBJ1-3; D uncertain. CDR3 size: 16 residues. Germline loops: CDR1 MGHRA, CDR2 YSYEKL. Between the trimmed V and J ends, which lost 2 bases and 0 bases, there was a span of 11 bases.

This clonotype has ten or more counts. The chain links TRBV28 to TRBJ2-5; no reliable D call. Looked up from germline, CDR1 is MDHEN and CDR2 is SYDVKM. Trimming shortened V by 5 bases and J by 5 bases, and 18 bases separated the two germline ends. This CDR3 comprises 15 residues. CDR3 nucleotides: TGTGCCAGCAGTCGTGATCTGTTGACGGACGAGACCCAGTACTTC. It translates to CASSRDLLTDETQYF.

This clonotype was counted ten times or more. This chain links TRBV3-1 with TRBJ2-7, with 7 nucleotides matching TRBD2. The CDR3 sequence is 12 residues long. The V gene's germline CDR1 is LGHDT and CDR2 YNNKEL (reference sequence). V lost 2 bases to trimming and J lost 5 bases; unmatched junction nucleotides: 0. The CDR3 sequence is CASSQLADEQYF. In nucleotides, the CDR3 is TGTGCCAGCAGCCAACTAGCGGACGAGCAGTACTTC.

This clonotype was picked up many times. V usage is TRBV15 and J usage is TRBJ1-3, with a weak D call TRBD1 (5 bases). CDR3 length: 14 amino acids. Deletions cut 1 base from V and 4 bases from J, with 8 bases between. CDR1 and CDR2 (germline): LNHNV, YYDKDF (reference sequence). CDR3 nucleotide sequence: TGTGCCACCAGCAGAGTCGGGGCCGGAAACACCATATATTTT. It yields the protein CATSRVGAGNTIYF.

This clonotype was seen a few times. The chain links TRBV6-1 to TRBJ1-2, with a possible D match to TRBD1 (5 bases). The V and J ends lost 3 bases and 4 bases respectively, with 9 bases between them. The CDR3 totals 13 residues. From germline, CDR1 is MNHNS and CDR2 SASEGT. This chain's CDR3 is CASSEDNLYGYTF. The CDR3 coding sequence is TGTGCCAGCAGTGAGGACAACCTCTATGGCTACACCTTC.

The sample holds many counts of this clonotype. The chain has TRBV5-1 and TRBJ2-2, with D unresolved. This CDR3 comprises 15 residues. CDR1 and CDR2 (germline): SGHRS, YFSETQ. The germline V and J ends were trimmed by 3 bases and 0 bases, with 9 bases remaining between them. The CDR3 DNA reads TGCGCCAGCAGCTCAGGACGGACGAACACCGGGGAGCTGTTTTTT. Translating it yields CASSSGRTNTGELFF.

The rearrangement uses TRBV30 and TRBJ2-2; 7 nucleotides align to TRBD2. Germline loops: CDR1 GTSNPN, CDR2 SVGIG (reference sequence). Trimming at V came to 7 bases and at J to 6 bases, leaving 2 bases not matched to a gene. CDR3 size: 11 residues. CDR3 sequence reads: CASGGAGELFF. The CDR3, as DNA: TGTGCCTCGGGAGGAGCCGGGGAGCTGTTTTTT.

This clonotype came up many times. The CDR3 loop is CASSLARAAYEQYF. The CDR3 DNA follows: TGTGCCAGCAGTTTAGCGAGAGCTGCCTACGAGCAGTACTTC. The J gene is TRBJ2-7, the V gene TRBV12-3 or TRBV12-4; D unclear. This CDR3 region has 14 residues. V was shortened by 0 bases and J by 2 bases, with 8 bases between the two germline ends.

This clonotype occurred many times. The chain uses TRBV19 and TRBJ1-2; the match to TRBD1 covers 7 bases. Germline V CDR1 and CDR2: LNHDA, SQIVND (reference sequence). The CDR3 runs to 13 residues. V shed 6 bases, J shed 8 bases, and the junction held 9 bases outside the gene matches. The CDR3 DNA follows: TGTGCCAGTAGCCGACGACAGGGTGACGGCTACACCTTC. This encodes CASSRRQGDGYTF. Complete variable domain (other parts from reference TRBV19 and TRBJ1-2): DGGITQSPKYLFRKEGQNVTLSCEQNLNHDAMYWYRQDPGQGLRLIYYSQIVNDFQKGDIAEGYSVSREKKESFPLTVTSAQKNPTAFYLCASSRRQGDGYTFGSGTRLTVV.

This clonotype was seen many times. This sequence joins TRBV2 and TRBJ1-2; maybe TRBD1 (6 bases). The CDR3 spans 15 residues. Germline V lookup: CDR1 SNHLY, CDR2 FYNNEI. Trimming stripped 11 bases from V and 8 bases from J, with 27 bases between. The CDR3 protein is CAGRQDGSVSMGYTF. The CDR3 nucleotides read TGTGCCGGAAGACAGGATGGATCGGTCAGTATGGGCTACACCTTC.

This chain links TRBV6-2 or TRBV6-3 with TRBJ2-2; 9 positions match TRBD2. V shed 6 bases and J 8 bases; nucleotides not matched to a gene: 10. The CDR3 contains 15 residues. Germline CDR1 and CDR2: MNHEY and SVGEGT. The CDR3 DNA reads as TGTGCCAGCAGAATGGGACTAGCTAGTAAAGGGGAGCTGTTTTTT. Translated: CASRMGLASKGELFF.

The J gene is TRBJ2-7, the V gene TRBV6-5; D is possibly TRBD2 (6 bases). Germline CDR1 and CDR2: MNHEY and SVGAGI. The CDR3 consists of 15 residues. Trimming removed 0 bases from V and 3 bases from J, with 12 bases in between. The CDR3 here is CASSYSPGVYYEQYF. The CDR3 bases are TGTGCCAGCAGTTACTCCCCGGGAGTTTACTACGAGCAGTACTTC.

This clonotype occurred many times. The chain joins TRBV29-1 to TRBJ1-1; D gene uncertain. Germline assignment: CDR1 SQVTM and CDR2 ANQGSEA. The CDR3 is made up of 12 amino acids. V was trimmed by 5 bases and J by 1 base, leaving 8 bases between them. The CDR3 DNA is TGCAGCGTTTCAGTGGAGAACACTGAAGCTTTCTTT. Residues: CSVSVENTEAFF. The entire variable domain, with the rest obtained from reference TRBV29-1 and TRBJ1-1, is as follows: SAVISQKPSRDICQRGTSLTIQCQVDSQVTMMFWYRQQPGQSLTLIATANQGSEATYESGFVIDKFPISRPNLTFSTLTVSNMSPEDSSIYLCSVSVENTEAFFGQGTRLTVV.

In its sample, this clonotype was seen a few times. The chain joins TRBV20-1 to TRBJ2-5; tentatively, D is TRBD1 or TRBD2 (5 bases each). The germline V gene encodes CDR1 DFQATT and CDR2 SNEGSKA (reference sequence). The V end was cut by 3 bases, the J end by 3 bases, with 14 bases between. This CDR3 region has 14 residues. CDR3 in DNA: TGCAGTGCTAGTGTCAGGGAGAAGGAAGAGACCCAGTACTTC. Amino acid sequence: CSASVREKEETQYF.

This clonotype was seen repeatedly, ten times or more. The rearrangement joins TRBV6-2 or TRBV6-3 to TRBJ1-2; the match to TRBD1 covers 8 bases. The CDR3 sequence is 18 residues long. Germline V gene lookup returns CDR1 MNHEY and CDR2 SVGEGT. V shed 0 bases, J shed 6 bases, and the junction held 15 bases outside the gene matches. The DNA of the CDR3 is TGTGCCAGCAGTTACTCGGGGACAGGCCTCTTCGTCACTCATGGCTACACCTTC. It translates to CASSYSGTGLFVTHGYTF.

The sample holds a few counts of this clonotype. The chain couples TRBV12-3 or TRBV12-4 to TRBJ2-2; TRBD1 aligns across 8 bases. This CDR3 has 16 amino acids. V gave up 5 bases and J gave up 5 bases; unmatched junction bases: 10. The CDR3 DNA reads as TGTGCCAGCAGTAAAACAGGGGGTATGGGTACCGGGGAGCTGTTTTTT. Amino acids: CASSKTGGMGTGELFF.

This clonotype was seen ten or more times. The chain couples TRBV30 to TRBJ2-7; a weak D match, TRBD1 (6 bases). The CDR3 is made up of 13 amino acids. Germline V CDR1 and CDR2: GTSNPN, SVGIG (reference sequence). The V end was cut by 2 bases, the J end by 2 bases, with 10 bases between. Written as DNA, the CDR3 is TGTGCCTGGAGTAGACAGGCCACCTACGAGCAGTACTTC. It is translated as CAWSRQATYEQYF.